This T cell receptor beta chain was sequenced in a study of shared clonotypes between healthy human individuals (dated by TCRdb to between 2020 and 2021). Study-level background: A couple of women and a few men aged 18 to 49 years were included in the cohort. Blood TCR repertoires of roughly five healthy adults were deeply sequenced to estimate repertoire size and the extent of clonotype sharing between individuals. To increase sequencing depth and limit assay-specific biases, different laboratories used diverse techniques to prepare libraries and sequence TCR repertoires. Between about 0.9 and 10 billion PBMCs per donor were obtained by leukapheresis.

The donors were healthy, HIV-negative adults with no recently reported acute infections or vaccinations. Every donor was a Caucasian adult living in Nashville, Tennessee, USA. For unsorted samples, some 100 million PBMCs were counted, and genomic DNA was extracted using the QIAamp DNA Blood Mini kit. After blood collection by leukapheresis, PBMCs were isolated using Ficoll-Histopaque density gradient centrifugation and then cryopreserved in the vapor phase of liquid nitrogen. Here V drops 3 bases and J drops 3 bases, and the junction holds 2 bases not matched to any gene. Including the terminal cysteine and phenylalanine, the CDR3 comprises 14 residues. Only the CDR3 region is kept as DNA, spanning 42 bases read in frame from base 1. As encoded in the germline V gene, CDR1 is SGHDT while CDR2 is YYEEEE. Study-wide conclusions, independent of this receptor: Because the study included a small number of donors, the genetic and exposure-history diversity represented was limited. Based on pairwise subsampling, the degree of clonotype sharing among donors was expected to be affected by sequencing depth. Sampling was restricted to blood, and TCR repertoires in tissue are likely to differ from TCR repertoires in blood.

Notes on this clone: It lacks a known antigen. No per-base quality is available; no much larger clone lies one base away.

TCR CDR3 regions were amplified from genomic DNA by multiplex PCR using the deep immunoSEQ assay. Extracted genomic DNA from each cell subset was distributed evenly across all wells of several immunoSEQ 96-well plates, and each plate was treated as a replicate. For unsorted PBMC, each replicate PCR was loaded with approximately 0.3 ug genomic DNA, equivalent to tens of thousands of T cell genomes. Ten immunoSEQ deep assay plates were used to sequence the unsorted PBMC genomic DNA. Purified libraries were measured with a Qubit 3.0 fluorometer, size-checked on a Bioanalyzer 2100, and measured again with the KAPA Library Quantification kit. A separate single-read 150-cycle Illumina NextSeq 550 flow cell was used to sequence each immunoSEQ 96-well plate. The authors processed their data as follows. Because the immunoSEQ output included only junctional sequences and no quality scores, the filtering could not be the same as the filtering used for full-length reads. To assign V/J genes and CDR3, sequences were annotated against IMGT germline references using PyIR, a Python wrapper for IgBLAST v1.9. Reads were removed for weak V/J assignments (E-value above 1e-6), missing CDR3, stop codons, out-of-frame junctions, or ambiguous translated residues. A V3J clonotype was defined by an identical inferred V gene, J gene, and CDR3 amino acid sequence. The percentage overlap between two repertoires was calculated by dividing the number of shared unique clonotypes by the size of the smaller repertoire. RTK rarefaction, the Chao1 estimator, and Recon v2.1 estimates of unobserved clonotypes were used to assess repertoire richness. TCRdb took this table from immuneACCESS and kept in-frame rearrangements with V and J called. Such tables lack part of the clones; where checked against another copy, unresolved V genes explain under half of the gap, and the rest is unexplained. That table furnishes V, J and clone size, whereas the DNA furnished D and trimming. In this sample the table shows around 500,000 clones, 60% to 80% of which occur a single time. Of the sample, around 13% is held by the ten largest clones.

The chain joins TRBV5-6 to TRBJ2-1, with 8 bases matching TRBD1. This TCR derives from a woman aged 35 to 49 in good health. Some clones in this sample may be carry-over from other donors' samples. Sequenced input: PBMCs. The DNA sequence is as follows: TGTGCCAGCAGCTCCGGGACAGGCTACAATGAGCAGTTCTTC. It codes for CASSSGTGYNEQFF.